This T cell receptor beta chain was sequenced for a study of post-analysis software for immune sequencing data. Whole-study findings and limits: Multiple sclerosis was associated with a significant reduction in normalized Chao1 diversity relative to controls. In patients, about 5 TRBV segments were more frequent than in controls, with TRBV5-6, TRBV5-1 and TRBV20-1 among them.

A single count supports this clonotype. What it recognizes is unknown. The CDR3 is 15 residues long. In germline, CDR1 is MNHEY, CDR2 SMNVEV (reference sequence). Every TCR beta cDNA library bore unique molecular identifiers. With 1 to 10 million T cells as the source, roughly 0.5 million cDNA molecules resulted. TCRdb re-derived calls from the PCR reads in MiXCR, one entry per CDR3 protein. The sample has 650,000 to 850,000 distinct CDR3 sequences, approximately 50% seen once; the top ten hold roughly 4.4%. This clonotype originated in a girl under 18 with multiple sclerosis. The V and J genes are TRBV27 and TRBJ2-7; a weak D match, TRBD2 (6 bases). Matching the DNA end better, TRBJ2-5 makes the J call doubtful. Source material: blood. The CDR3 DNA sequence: TGTGCCAGCAGTCCACTGACTAGGTGGGGGGAGACCCAGTACTTC. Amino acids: CASSPLTRWGETQYF.